The source of this TCR beta chain is a study of T-cell reconstitution after alpha-beta-depleted transplantation in children. The V gene's germline CDR1 is SGHTA and CDR2 FQGNSA. Trimming removed 3 bases from V and 3 bases from J; junction bases left unmatched: 4. The CDR3 consists of 15 residues. Unique molecular identifiers were built into the TCRbeta library. TCRdb redid the calling of the PCR reads with MiXCR, one entry per CDR3 protein. The sample consists of 250,000 to 350,000 distinct CDR3 sequences, around 25% of them appearing once. This clonotype showed up just a few times. Its antigen remains unidentified. Findings and limits, study-wide: Most T-cell counts and diversity one year after the transplant came from T cells that were newly produced.

The origin of this receptor is a male patient aged 5 to 17 who had a stem cell transplant for acute lymphoblastic leukemia, so the T cells may come from the graft donor. The sample in question was PBMCs, mostly from graft donor cells, obtained 180 days after TCRalphabeta/CD19-depleted stem cell transplant. The chain employs TRBV7-2 and TRBJ2-7; 11 positions agree with TRBD1. DNA of the CDR3: TGTGCCAGCAGCTTGGACAGGGGGCGTTTCTACGAGCAGTACTTC. As protein: CASSLDRGRFYEQYF.